The source of this T cell receptor beta chain is a study of beta chain features in type 1 diabetes. The CDR3 spans 14 residues. Germline V lookup: CDR1 MNHEY, CDR2 SMNVEV (reference sequence). V dropped 3 bases and J dropped 1 base, with 4 bases sitting between them. Sequenced material consisted of expressed TCRB transcripts (all of the isolated RNA was reverse transcribed). Method: immunoSEQ multiplex PCR; TCRdb's copy keeps in-frame clones and lacks some. The sample includes roughly 240,000 clones, approximately 70% seen only once; the top ten take around 0.05%. CD45RO/CCR7/CD25/CD127/CD95/CD27 staining was used to isolate CD4+ naive, central memory, regulatory and stem cell-like memory cells by sorting. This clone came up once.

The genes are TRBV27 and TRBJ2-6; no clear D. Sequenced: naive CD4+ T cells from blood. The sequence was collected from a man aged 25-45 years in good health. CDR3 DNA: TGTGCCAGCAGTTTCTTATCTGGGGCCAACGTCCTGACTTTC. Translating it yields CASSFLSGANVLTF.